The rows below give T cell receptor beta chains drawn from one sample of a study of T cell changes during pregnancy in multiple sclerosis. Sequencing was performed with immunoSEQ multiplex PCR; in TCRdb, only in-frame clones are kept and a portion is missing. The repertoire holds tens of thousands of clones, with 85% to 95% as singletons. Sequences were derived from CD4+ T cells from peripheral blood mononuclear cells, sampled in the third trimester of pregnancy. These receptors were obtained from a female donor with multiple sclerosis, enrolled in a pregnancy study. Both conserved end residues are part of each CDR3. A D gene is named only where the DNA matches it firmly. Clone sizes are given selectively: once, few, many, or a class where the clone is expanded.

J gene: TRBJ1-2
D gene: NA
V gene: TRBV28
clone size: NA
CDR3 DNA: TGTGCCAGCAGTTTGGGGCCCTATGGCTACACCTTC
CDR3 protein: CASSLGPYGYTF

J gene: TRBJ2-7
D gene: TRBD1
V gene: TRBV23-1
clone size: NA
CDR3 DNA: TGCGCCAGCAGTCAATCCCCTACCGACAGGGGATGCTCGAACGAGCAGTACTTC
CDR3 protein: CASSQSPTDRGCSNEQYF

J gene: TRBJ2-3
D gene: TRBD1
V gene: TRBV6-1
clone size: NA
CDR3 DNA: TGTGCCAGCAGTGAAGGGGGACAGAGCCTTGATACGCAGTATTTT
CDR3 protein: CASSEGGQSLDTQYF

J gene: TRBJ1-4
D gene: NA
V gene: TRBV7-2
clone size: NA
CDR3 DNA: TGTGCCAGCAGCTTATCGCCAGCGGTGGGGAATGAAAAACTGTTTTTT
CDR3 protein: CASSLSPAVGNEKLFF

J gene: TRBJ2-2
D gene: NA
V gene: TRBV5-1
clone size: NA
CDR3 DNA: TGCGCCAGCAGCTTGTGGCAGGCGGGCGCAGCGAACACCGGGGAGCTGTTTTTT
CDR3 protein: CASSLWQAGAANTGELFF

J gene: TRBJ2-1
D gene: TRBD1
V gene: TRBV11-2
clone size: NA
CDR3 DNA: TGTGCCAGCATTACAGGGGGCGCCCCGTCCTACAATGAGCAGTTCTTC
CDR3 protein: CASITGGAPSYNEQFF

J gene: TRBJ2-3
D gene: NA
V gene: TRBV5-1
clone size: NA
CDR3 DNA: TGCGCCAGCAGCTTGGGGCTCACAGATACGCAGTATTTT
CDR3 protein: CASSLGLTDTQYF

J gene: TRBJ2-2
D gene: TRBD2
V gene: TRBV4-3
clone size: NA
CDR3 DNA: TGCGCCAGCAGCCAACCCCGGGGGGGGGTGGCCGGGGAGCTGTTTTTT
CDR3 protein: CASSQPRGGVAGELFF

J gene: TRBJ2-2
D gene: TRBD2
V gene: TRBV9
clone size: NA
CDR3 DNA: TGTGCCAGCAGCTTGTGGCGGGAGAGTAACACCGGGGAGCTGTTTTTT
CDR3 protein: CASSLWRESNTGELFF

J gene: TRBJ2-1
D gene: TRBD1
V gene: TRBV6-1
clone size: NA
CDR3 DNA: TGTGCCAGCAGTGGGGACAGGCCCGTCCGAGACGGGAGCTCCTACAATGAGCAGTTCTTC
CDR3 protein: CASSGDRPVRDGSSYNEQFF

J gene: TRBJ1-5
D gene: NA
V gene: TRBV18
clone size: NA
CDR3 DNA: TGTGCCAGCTCACCTGGGGGGTTCAATCAGCCCCAGCATTTT
CDR3 protein: CASSPGGFNQPQHF

J gene: TRBJ2-1
D gene: NA
V gene: TRBV7-2
clone size: NA
CDR3 DNA: TGTGCCAGCAGCCTGTTCGGGCAGGGCGGCTCCTACAATGAGCAGTTCTTC
CDR3 protein: CASSLFGQGGSYNEQFF

J gene: TRBJ1-2
D gene: TRBD1
V gene: TRBV18
clone size: NA
CDR3 DNA: TGTGCCAGCTCACTCCTCGACAGGGCAGGTGGCTACACCTTC
CDR3 protein: CASSLLDRAGGYTF

J gene: TRBJ1-1
D gene: NA
V gene: TRBV5-1
clone size: once
CDR3 DNA: TGCGCCAGCAGTCTCGACACCCCAAGAAACCCGAACACTGAAGCTTTCTTT
CDR3 protein: CASSLDTPRNPNTEAFF

J gene: TRBJ1-1
D gene: NA
V gene: TRBV2
clone size: NA
CDR3 DNA: TGTGCCAGCAGTGTTCTATTGAACACTGAAGCTTTCTTT
CDR3 protein: CASSVLLNTEAFF

J gene: TRBJ2-5
D gene: TRBD2
V gene: TRBV6-5
clone size: NA
CDR3 DNA: TGTGCCAGCACCGGGACTAGCGGGAGAGAGACCCAGTACTTC
CDR3 protein: CASTGTSGRETQYF

J gene: TRBJ2-3
D gene: NA
V gene: TRBV6-5
clone size: NA
CDR3 DNA: TGTGCCAGCAGAACTTTATCCACAGATACGCAGTATTTT
CDR3 protein: CASRTLSTDTQYF

J gene: TRBJ1-5
D gene: NA
V gene: TRBV10-2
clone size: NA
CDR3 DNA: TGCGCCAGCAGTGAGTCGGGAGGGAGCAATCAGCCCCAGCATTTT
CDR3 protein: CASSESGGSNQPQHF

J gene: TRBJ2-7
D gene: NA
V gene: TRBV9
clone size: NA
CDR3 DNA: TGTGCCAGCAGCGTAGGTTCGGACATTACCTACGAGCAGTACTTC
CDR3 protein: CASSVGSDITYEQYF

J gene: TRBJ2-3
D gene: NA
V gene: TRBV6-1
clone size: NA
CDR3 DNA: TGTGCCAGCACCCCAAGCGGCCACCGCACAGATACGCAGTATTTT
CDR3 protein: CASTPSGHRTDTQYF

J gene: TRBJ1-2
D gene: TRBD1
V gene: TRBV19
clone size: NA
CDR3 DNA: TGTGCCAGTAGTAAGGCAACCGGGACAGGCTACTATGGCTACACCTTC
CDR3 protein: CASSKATGTGYYGYTF

J gene: TRBJ1-1
D gene: NA
V gene: TRBV5-4
clone size: NA
CDR3 DNA: TGTGCCAGCAGCTTACGCCAGGGGTGGAACACTGAAGCTTTCTTT
CDR3 protein: CASSLRQGWNTEAFF

J gene: TRBJ2-3
D gene: TRBD2
V gene: TRBV27
clone size: NA
CDR3 DNA: TGTGCCAGCAGCCGGACTAGCGGGGGCCTCACAGATACGCAGTATTTT
CDR3 protein: CASSRTSGGLTDTQYF

J gene: TRBJ2-7
D gene: TRBD2
V gene: TRBV28
clone size: NA
CDR3 DNA: TGTGCCAGCAGTAGCGGGATTGGCGGGTACGAGCAGTACTTC
CDR3 protein: CASSSGIGGYEQYF

J gene: TRBJ1-2
D gene: TRBD1
V gene: TRBV27
clone size: NA
CDR3 DNA: TGTGCCAGCAGTCTAACACAGGGGGCTGCCTATGGCTACACCTTC
CDR3 protein: CASSLTQGAAYGYTF

J gene: TRBJ2-2
D gene: TRBD1
V gene: TRBV27
clone size: NA
CDR3 DNA: TGTGCCAGCAGGGACAGGGAAATCGGTCGCGCCGGGGAGCTGTTTTTT
CDR3 protein: CASRDREIGRAGELFF

J gene: TRBJ2-2
D gene: NA
V gene: TRBV30
clone size: once
CDR3 DNA: TGTGCCTGGAGTGTATGGGGGGGGGCACGGGTAACCGGGGAGCTGTTTTTT
CDR3 protein: CAWSVWGGARVTGELFF

J gene: TRBJ1-5
D gene: TRBD1
V gene: TRBV7-8
clone size: once
CDR3 DNA: TGTGCCAGCAGCTTAACTGGACAGGCGTGGAGTAATCAGCCCCAGCATTTT
CDR3 protein: CASSLTGQAWSNQPQHF

J gene: TRBJ2-7
D gene: TRBD2
V gene: TRBV6-5
clone size: NA
CDR3 DNA: TGTGCCAGCAGTTCCCCAATAGCGGGAGGGGCCTACGAGCAGTACTTC
CDR3 protein: CASSSPIAGGAYEQYF

J gene: TRBJ2-7
D gene: NA
V gene: TRBV7-2
clone size: NA
CDR3 DNA: TGTGCCAGCAGCTTAGACAGTCGCTACGAGCAGTACTTC
CDR3 protein: CASSLDSRYEQYF

J gene: TRBJ2-5
D gene: TRBD2
V gene: TRBV5-4
clone size: NA
CDR3 DNA: TGTGCCAGCAGCTTGGTGGGCAGGGTATCGGGGGGGGCCGAGACCCAGTACTTC
CDR3 protein: CASSLVGRVSGGAETQYF

J gene: TRBJ1-4
D gene: NA
V gene: TRBV7-2
clone size: NA
CDR3 DNA: TGTGCCAGCAGCTTAGACGACAGCCCTGTGGGAAAACTGTTTTTT
CDR3 protein: CASSLDDSPVGKLFF

J gene: TRBJ2-7
D gene: NA
V gene: TRBV29-1
clone size: NA
CDR3 DNA: TGCAGCGTTGAGTCCGGTCCCCTACGGGGGCAGTACTTC
CDR3 protein: CSVESGPLRGQYF

J gene: TRBJ2-2
D gene: NA
V gene: TRBV2
clone size: NA
CDR3 DNA: TGTGCCAGCAGTGATGCAGGGTTTGGACGAACGAACACCGGGGAGCTGTTTTTT
CDR3 protein: CASSDAGFGRTNTGELFF

J gene: TRBJ2-3
D gene: NA
V gene: TRBV7-8
clone size: NA
CDR3 DNA: TGTGCCAGCAGCTTAGGGCGTACGGGACAACCGCAGTATTTT
CDR3 protein: CASSLGRTGQPQYF

J gene: TRBJ1-4
D gene: TRBD1
V gene: TRBV4-2
clone size: NA
CDR3 DNA: TGTGCCAGCAGCCGGGGACAGGAGACAACTAATGAAAAACTGTTTTTT
CDR3 protein: CASSRGQETTNEKLFF

J gene: TRBJ2-1
D gene: TRBD1
V gene: TRBV29-1
clone size: NA
CDR3 DNA: TGCAGCGTTGTGACAGGGGCAAGGGGGGACTACAATGAGCAGTTCTTC
CDR3 protein: CSVVTGARGDYNEQFF

J gene: TRBJ1-4
D gene: NA
V gene: TRBV2
clone size: once
CDR3 DNA: TGTGCCAGCACGCAGGGAGGAGGGACTAATGAAAAACTGTTTTTT
CDR3 protein: CASTQGGGTNEKLFF

J gene: TRBJ2-1
D gene: TRBD2
V gene: TRBV5-1
clone size: NA
CDR3 DNA: TGCGCCAGCAGCTTGGCCCCGGCGGGAGGGCGGAATGAGCAGTTCTTC
CDR3 protein: CASSLAPAGGRNEQFF

J gene: TRBJ2-5
D gene: TRBD2
V gene: TRBV9
clone size: NA
CDR3 DNA: TGTGCCAGCAGCGTAGGTAGCGGGAGTCTCCAAGAGACCCAGTACTTC
CDR3 protein: CASSVGSGSLQETQYF

J gene: TRBJ2-7
D gene: NA
V gene: TRBV5-4
clone size: NA
CDR3 DNA: TGTGCCAGCAGCTTGTATAGCGTTAGCCCGAACGAGCAGTACTTC
CDR3 protein: CASSLYSVSPNEQYF

J gene: TRBJ1-1
D gene: NA
V gene: TRBV30
clone size: NA
CDR3 DNA: TGTGCCTGGAATCCACAGGGTGAGGCTTTCTTT
CDR3 protein: CAWNPQGEAFF

J gene: TRBJ2-7
D gene: TRBD2
V gene: TRBV28
clone size: once
CDR3 DNA: TGTGCCAGCAGTTTGGGGACTAGCGGTAGCTCCTACGAGCAGTACTTC
CDR3 protein: CASSLGTSGSSYEQYF

J gene: TRBJ2-7
D gene: TRBD1
V gene: TRBV28
clone size: once
CDR3 DNA: TGTGCCAGCACCGTGACAGGGAGCCACGAGCAGTACTTC
CDR3 protein: CASTVTGSHEQYF

J gene: TRBJ1-3
D gene: TRBD1
V gene: TRBV6-5
clone size: NA
CDR3 DNA: TGTGCCAGCAGAATGGGACAGGGATCGAACACCATATATTTT
CDR3 protein: CASRMGQGSNTIYF

J gene: TRBJ2-7
D gene: TRBD2
V gene: TRBV7-9
clone size: NA
CDR3 DNA: TGTGCCAGCAGCCTGGGACTAGCGGGAGGCTTCACCTACGAGCAGTACTTC
CDR3 protein: CASSLGLAGGFTYEQYF

J gene: TRBJ2-6
D gene: NA
V gene: TRBV28
clone size: NA
CDR3 DNA: TGTGCCAGCAGTTCAGTGGGCCCTTCTGGGGCCAACGTCCTGACTTTC
CDR3 protein: CASSSVGPSGANVLTF

J gene: TRBJ1-5
D gene: NA
V gene: TRBV10-3
clone size: NA
CDR3 DNA: TGTGCCATCAGTGAAGCAGGGGCTAGCAATCAGCCCCAGCATTTT
CDR3 protein: CAISEAGASNQPQHF

J gene: TRBJ2-3
D gene: NA
V gene: TRBV25-1
clone size: NA
CDR3 DNA: TGTGGAGGGCGGTGTCGGTATTTT
CDR3 protein: CGGRCRYF

J gene: TRBJ2-7
D gene: TRBD2
V gene: TRBV5-1
clone size: NA
CDR3 DNA: TGCGCCAGCAGCTTGGGGCTAGCGGGAGAGCAGTACTTC
CDR3 protein: CASSLGLAGEQYF

J gene: TRBJ2-3
D gene: TRBD2
V gene: TRBV28
clone size: NA
CDR3 DNA: TGTGCCAGCAGTCCCACCCCCCTAGCGGAGGGAGATACGCAGTATTTT
CDR3 protein: CASSPTPLAEGDTQYF

J gene: TRBJ2-5
D gene: TRBD1
V gene: TRBV5-1
clone size: NA
CDR3 DNA: TGCGCCAGCAGCACGGACAGGGCGCAAGAGACCCAGTACTTC
CDR3 protein: CASSTDRAQETQYF

J gene: TRBJ1-2
D gene: TRBD1
V gene: TRBV28
clone size: NA
CDR3 DNA: TGTGCCAGCAGTCAATGGACAGGCGCGTTCGGTGGCTACACCTTC
CDR3 protein: CASSQWTGAFGGYTF

J gene: TRBJ1-5
D gene: NA
V gene: TRBV28
clone size: NA
CDR3 DNA: TGTGCCAGCAGTCGACCTACCCAGGGAATGGGCAATCAGCCCCAGCATTTT
CDR3 protein: CASSRPTQGMGNQPQHF

J gene: TRBJ2-2
D gene: NA
V gene: TRBV9
clone size: NA
CDR3 DNA: TGTGCCAGCAGCGTCCCTGGGAGCACCGGGGAGCTGTTTTTT
CDR3 protein: CASSVPGSTGELFF

J gene: TRBJ1-1
D gene: NA
V gene: TRBV7-2
clone size: NA
CDR3 DNA: TGTGCCAGCAGCTCAAGCGGTATGGAAGCTTTCTTT
CDR3 protein: CASSSSGMEAFF

J gene: TRBJ2-7
D gene: NA
V gene: TRBV5-4
clone size: once
CDR3 DNA: TGTGCCAGCAGCCCTAGGGGGGGGACAGGACCATCCTACGAGCAGTACTTC
CDR3 protein: CASSPRGGTGPSYEQYF

J gene: TRBJ1-5
D gene: NA
V gene: TRBV10-3
clone size: NA
CDR3 DNA: TGTGCCATCAGTGACAGTCCCAATCAGCCCCAGCATTTT
CDR3 protein: CAISDSPNQPQHF

J gene: TRBJ2-3
D gene: NA
V gene: TRBV15
clone size: NA
CDR3 DNA: TGTGCCACCAGCAGCTTCCAGGTCACAGATACGCAGTATTTT
CDR3 protein: CATSSFQVTDTQYF